This entry lists 13 T cell receptor beta chains sequenced from one sample in a study of shared clonotypes between healthy human individuals. The assay was immunoSEQ multiplex PCR, and TCRdb's table has in-frame clones only and misses some. Of just over 2,000,000 clones listed, about 95% were seen once; the top ten hold about 1.1%. Positive CCR7 selection of CD45RO-negative cells yielded the naive CD8 cells, and terminally differentiated effector memory CD45RA+ cells were excluded. The sequencing sample was made of naive CD8+ T cells sorted from blood. All receptors come from a man between 18 and 35 years old in good health.

The rearrangement links TRBV6-5 to TRBJ2-1; possible D gene TRBD1, 6 bases. The CDR3 spans 14 residues. Between the trimmed V and J ends, which lost 4 bases and 9 bases, there was a span of 16 bases. The germline gives CDR1 MNHEY, CDR2 SVGAGI. CDR3 loop: CASSSLPQGSEQFF. CDR3 nucleotides: TGTGCCAGCAGTTCCCTTCCCCAGGGGAGTGAGCAGTTCTTC.

V gene TRBV5-6 combines with J gene TRBJ2-7; either TRBD1 or TRBD2 may fit D (6 bases each). Trimming removed 3 bases at V and 3 bases at J, with 13 bases between. Germline CDR1 SGHDT, CDR2 YYEEEE. The CDR3 contains 14 residues. CDR3 residues: CASSWAGGYYEQYF. The DNA for the CDR3 is TGTGCCAGCAGCTGGGCCGGGGGCTACTACGAGCAGTACTTC.

The chain uses TRBV7-6 and TRBJ2-1; no definite D call. Germline V gene sequence: CDR1 SGHVS, CDR2 FNYEAQ. The germline V and J ends were trimmed by 1 base and 0 bases, with 7 bases remaining between them. CDR3 length: 15 residues. CDR3 nucleotides: TGTGCCAGCAGCTTAGGGCCGGCCTCCTACAATGAGCAGTTCTTC. Its protein is CASSLGPASYNEQFF.

V and J are TRBV25-1 and TRBJ1-4; D not certain. Trimming took 3 bases from V and 7 from J, leaving 3 bases between them. The CDR3 runs to 11 residues. CDR1 is MGHDK, CDR2 SYGVNS, per germline. CDR3 sequence: CASSESEKLFF. DNA for the CDR3: TGTGCCAGCAGTGAGAGTGAAAAACTGTTTTTT.

This clone has just a few counts. The V call is TRBV2, the J call TRBJ1-1; D is unclear. This CDR3 is built from 13 residues. Germline V gene lookup returns CDR1 SNHLY and CDR2 FYNNEI. V was shortened by 6 bases and J by 4 bases, with 12 bases between the two germline ends. The CDR3 spells CASRSQEATEAFF. The CDR3 nucleotides read TGTGCCAGCAGAAGCCAGGAGGCCACTGAAGCTTTCTTT.

The chain carries TRBV29-1 and TRBJ1-5; D uncertain. The CDR3 sequence is 13 residues long. In germline, CDR1 is SQVTM, CDR2 ANQGSEA. V lost 1 base and J lost 5, with 9 bases in between. CDR3 in amino acids: CSVEAGRHQPQHF. CDR3 in DNA: TGCAGCGTTGAAGCGGGCAGGCATCAGCCCCAGCATTTT.

The rearrangement joins TRBV29-1 to TRBJ2-3; D may match TRBD1 or TRBD2 (5 bases each). Trimming left V 7 bases short and J 11 bases short, with 28 bases between. CDR1 and CDR2 (germline): SQVTM, ANQGSEA. The CDR3 runs to 15 residues. This CDR3 is CSDEGSSPFGPLQYF. For the CDR3, the DNA is TGCAGCGACGAGGGGTCTAGCCCTTTCGGACCCTTGCAGTATTTT.

V gene TRBV4-1 combines with J gene TRBJ2-7; a possible D gene is TRBD1 (5 bases). Per the germline V gene, CDR1 is MGHRA and CDR2 is YSYEKL. With 0 bases removed from V and 0 bases from J, the gap between germline ends came to 12 bases. The CDR3 covers 16 residues. The CDR3, as DNA: TGCGCCAGCAGCCAAGATGCCCGGACATCCTCCTACGAGCAGTACTTC. This translates into CASSQDARTSSYEQYF.

With respect to this clone: The junction departs from germline at one end; a sequencing error may be responsible. CDR3 nucleotides: TGTGCTAGCAGCTTGGGACGGTTGAACACTGAAGCTTTCTTT. Protein sequence: CASSLGRLNTEAFF. This chain links TRBV7-7 with TRBJ1-1; TRBD1 is a possible D gene (5 bases). The CDR3 spans 14 residues. CDR1 and CDR2 (germline): SSHAT, FNYEAQ (reference sequence).

Turning to this clone: The same CDR3 also results from other DNA sequences found in this sample. CDR3 amino acids: CASSLAPSYEQYF. The CDR3 DNA reads as TGTGCCAGCAGCTTAGCCCCCAGCTACGAGCAGTACTTC. The V call is TRBV11-3, the J call TRBJ2-7; D not certain. V lost 1 base to trimming and J lost 3 bases, with 7 bases between them. The CDR3 has 13 residues. Germline lookup yields CDR1 SGHNT and CDR2 YENEEA.

V gene TRBV9 combines with J gene TRBJ1-2; 10 nucleotides line up with TRBD1. Trimming at V came to 4 bases and at J to 5 bases, leaving 8 bases not matched to a gene. The CDR3 runs 15 residues. Looked up from germline, CDR1 is SGDLS and CDR2 is YYNGEE. Here the CDR3 DNA reads TGTGCCAGCAGCTCGCGGACAGGGGGGAATTATGGCTACACCTTC. Its translation: CASSSRTGGNYGYTF.

The J gene is TRBJ2-7, the V gene TRBV27; TRBD2 matches at 7 bases. CDR1 MNHEY and CDR2 SMNVEV come from the germline V gene (reference sequence). The junction had 6 bases not matched to a gene; V was cut back by 6 bases and J by 4 bases. The CDR3 covers 13 residues. The CDR3 region is CASRLGGKYEQYF. The CDR3, as DNA: TGTGCCAGCAGATTGGGGGGGAAATACGAGCAGTACTTC.

This clone was detected only once. The chain has TRBV7-8 and TRBJ2-6, with D perhaps matching TRBD1 (5 bases). Germline CDR1 is SGHVS and CDR2 is FQNEAQ. Trimming removed 1 base at V and 0 bases at J, with 10 bases between. The CDR3 runs 17 residues. The DNA for the CDR3 is TGTGCCAGCAGCTTAGATCGACAGACCTCTGGGGCCAACGTCCTGACTTTC. This codes for CASSLDRQTSGANVLTF.